A single sample is the source of the 9 T cell receptor beta chains below, sequenced in a study of CD8+CD57+ T cells in acquired aplastic anemia. TCR beta VDJ and CDR3 profiles were obtained from a genomic DNA template. TCRdb ran MiXCR on the reads and lists one entry per CDR3 protein. The sample lists around 140,000 distinct CDR3 sequences, 41% seen once, with 8% to 8.5% in the top ten. Sequencing input: sorted CD4+, CD8+, or CD8+CD57+ T cells (not recorded which) from PBMCs. The receptors derive from a human donor in good health, serving as a control.

The V gene is TRBV15, the J gene TRBJ1-6, with D perhaps matching TRBD1 (5 bases). The CDR3 sequence is 15 residues long. V gave up 6 bases and J gave up 7 bases, with 16 bases separating them. CDR1 and CDR2 (germline): LNHNV, YYDKDF (reference sequence). DNA of the CDR3: TGTGCCACCAGGGCAGGGAAGGTGCGAAATTCACCCCTCCACTTT. Protein sequence: CATRAGKVRNSPLHF. Variable domain in full (rest from reference TRBV15 and TRBJ1-6): DAMVIQNPRYQVTQFGKPVTLSCSQTLNHNVMYWYQQKSSQAPKLLFHYYDKDFNNEADTPDNFQSRRPNTSFCFLDIRSPGLGDTAMYLCATRAGKVRNSPLHFGNGTRLTVT.

The chain joins TRBV6-1 to TRBJ2-1, with 12 bases matching TRBD2. This CDR3 is 14 amino acids long. CDR1 and CDR2 (germline): MNHNS, SASEGT. J was trimmed by 3 bases and V by 9 bases; bases with no gene match: 3. In DNA form, the CDR3 reads TGTGCCAGTCGGACTAGCGGGGACTACAATGAGCAGTTCTTC. Translated, it gives CASRTSGDYNEQFF.

The chain carries TRBV7-2 and TRBJ2-1; unclear D gene. Germline V gene lookup returns CDR1 SGHTA and CDR2 FQGNSA. Trimming stripped 2 bases from V and 4 bases from J, with 6 bases between. The CDR3 loop spans 13 amino acids. The CDR3 loop reads CASSLQAYNEQFF. DNA for the CDR3: TGTGCCAGCAGCTTACAGGCTTACAATGAGCAGTTCTTC. The full variable domain, its missing parts supplied by reference TRBV7-2 and TRBJ2-1, is GAGVSQSPSNKVTEKGKDVELRCDPISGHTALYWYRQSLGQGLEFLIYFQGNSAPDKSGLPSDRFSAERTGGSVSTLTIQRTQQEDSAVYLCASSLQAYNEQFFGPGTRLTVL.

This clonotype was picked up many times. CDR3 region: CASSEVQGNEQYF. The CDR3 region has the DNA TGTGCCAGCAGTGAAGTACAGGGGAACGAGCAGTACTTC. The chain is built from TRBV6-1 and TRBJ2-7; 7 nucleotides align to TRBD1. The CDR3 spans 13 residues. Germline V gene lookup returns CDR1 MNHNS and CDR2 SASEGT. V was clipped by 1 base and J by 5 bases; unmatched bases: 2.

This clonotype was found many times. V and J are TRBV10-2 and TRBJ2-7; 8 positions agree with TRBD2. The CDR3 is 16 amino acids. Trimming took 0 bases from V and 3 from J; bases not matched to a gene: 7. Germline V gene lookup returns CDR1 WSHSY and CDR2 SAAADI. CDR3 sequence reads: CASSESIIAGHYEQYF. The CDR3 DNA reads as TGCGCCAGCAGTGAGTCGATAATAGCGGGGCACTACGAGCAGTACTTC.

This clonotype appeared many times. The chain combines TRBV11-2 with TRBJ1-2, with D possibly TRBD1 on 5 matching bases. Germline lookup yields CDR1 SGHAT and CDR2 FQNNGV. The CDR3 covers 15 residues. With 4 bases removed from V and 1 base from J, the gap between germline ends came to 13 bases. The CDR3 DNA follows: TGTGCCAGCAGCTCCCGACAGTCAGTTAACTATGGCTACACCTTC. Its translation: CASSSRQSVNYGYTF.

J is TRBJ2-5 and V is TRBV2; D remains unclear. CDR1 and CDR2 from the germline V gene are SNHLY and FYNNEI. Between the trimmed V and J ends, which lost 5 bases and 4 bases, there was a span of 14 bases. The CDR3 spans 14 residues. CDR3 region: CASSPRPPGETQYF. The DNA for the CDR3 is TGTGCCAGCAGTCCCCGGCCCCCGGGAGAGACCCAGTACTTC.

The J gene is TRBJ1-2, the V gene TRBV20-1, with D possibly TRBD1 on 6 matching bases. The CDR3 covers 12 residues. Germline values: CDR1 DFQATT, CDR2 SNEGSKA (reference sequence). Trimming left V 1 base short and J 7 bases short, with 10 bases between. CDR3 in amino acids: CSARATGFGYTF. The CDR3 region has the DNA TGCAGTGCTAGAGCTACAGGGTTTGGCTACACCTTC.

This clonotype was seen at least ten times. J is TRBJ2-3 and V is TRBV6-2 or TRBV6-3; 8 bases fit TRBD2. CDR1 is MNHEY, CDR2 SVGEGT, per germline. With V trimmed by 8 bases and J by 0 bases, 7 bases remained unmatched. This CDR3 spans 15 amino acids. The CDR3 nucleotides are TGTGCCAGCGGGTCCGGCGGGAGGAGCACAGATACGCAGTATTTT. Translated: CASGSGGRSTDTQYF.